This T cell receptor beta chain was sequenced in a study of human T cells and chemical hapten exposure. Study summary: Sensitization used 2% DPC on around 2 cm by around 2 cm upper inner arm skin.

This clonotype was seen at least ten times. V was pared by 0 bases and J by 0 bases, with 9 bases between. The germline gives CDR1 SGHVS, CDR2 FNYEAQ. The CDR3 is 16 residues long. The time point was: pre-sensitization, week 0. Treatment: therapeutic diphenylcyclopropenone sensitization with weekly scalp DPC. In TCRdb, the RACE reads were re-called with MiXCR into one record per CDR3 protein. The table shows approximately 52,000 distinct CDR3 sequences, with roughly 9.9% occurring only once. The chain links TRBV7-6 to TRBJ1-5; the D is unclear. The sequences come from whole blood, collected in connection with sensitization to the hapten diphenylcyclopropenone (DPC). The TCR originated in a woman between 40 and 55 years old with alopecia areata. Some clones in this sample may be carry-over from other donors' samples. CDR3 protein: CASSLASAVSNQPQHF. For the CDR3, the DNA is TGTGCCAGCAGCTTAGCTTCGGCAGTTAGCAATCAGCCCCAGCATTTT.